This TCR beta chain was profiled in a study of blood T cell repertoires in COVID-19. The overall study: The United States, Italy and Spain were the sources of the acute and convalescent COVID-19 samples. T cells, B-cell-depleted T cells, or PBMCs provided the cDNA or gDNA that served as material.

Germline V lookup: CDR1 ENHRY, CDR2 SYGVKD. CDR3 length: 15 amino acids. Trimming left V 10 bases short and J 0 bases short, with 16 bases between. Authors' processing steps: Scientists estimated how many nucleated cells there were by amplifying reference gene primers. Method: immunoSEQ multiplex PCR; TCRdb's copy keeps in-frame clones and lacks some. From that table come the V and J calls and clone size; the DNA was used to work out D and trimming. The repertoire has about 150,000 clones, 70% to 90% of them found once; the top ten carry around 8.1%. This clone was picked up one time. Seattle's cohort entered during active infection and was followed longitudinally.

The source is a woman between 55 and 75 years old with COVID-19, enrolled during active disease. Sequenced material: peripheral blood. The rearrangement links TRBV10-3 to TRBJ1-5, with D unresolved. This CDR3 reads CATKGSADSNQPQHF. Here the CDR3 DNA reads TGTGCCACTAAGGGTTCAGCGGATAGCAATCAGCCCCAGCATTTT.